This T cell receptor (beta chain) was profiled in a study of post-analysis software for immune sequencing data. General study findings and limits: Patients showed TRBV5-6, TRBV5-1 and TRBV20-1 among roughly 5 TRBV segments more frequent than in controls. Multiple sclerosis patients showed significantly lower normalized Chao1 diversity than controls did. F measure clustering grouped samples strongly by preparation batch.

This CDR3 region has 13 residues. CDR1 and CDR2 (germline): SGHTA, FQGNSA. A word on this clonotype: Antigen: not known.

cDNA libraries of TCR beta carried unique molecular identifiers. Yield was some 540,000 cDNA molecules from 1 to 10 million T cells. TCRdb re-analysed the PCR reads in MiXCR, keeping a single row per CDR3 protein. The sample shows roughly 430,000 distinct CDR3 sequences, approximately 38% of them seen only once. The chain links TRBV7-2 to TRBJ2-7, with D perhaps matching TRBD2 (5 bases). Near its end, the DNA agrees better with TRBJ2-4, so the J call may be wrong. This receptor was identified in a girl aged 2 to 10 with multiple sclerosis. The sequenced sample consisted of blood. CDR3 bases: TGTGCCAGCAGGAGCGGAAGTCAAAACATTCAGTACTTC. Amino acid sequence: CASRSGSQNIQYF.